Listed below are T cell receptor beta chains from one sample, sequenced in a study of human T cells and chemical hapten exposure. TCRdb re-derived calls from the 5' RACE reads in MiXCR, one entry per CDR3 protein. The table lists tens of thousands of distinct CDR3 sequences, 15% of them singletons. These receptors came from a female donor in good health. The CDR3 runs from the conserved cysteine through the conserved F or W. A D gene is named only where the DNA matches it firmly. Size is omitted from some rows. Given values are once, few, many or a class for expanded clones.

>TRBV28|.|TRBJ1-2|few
CASSLRQALLYTF
TGTGCCAGCAGTTTACGCCAGGCGCTTCTCTACACCTTC
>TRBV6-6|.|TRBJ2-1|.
CASQETGYYNEQFF
TGTGCCAGCCAAGAGACAGGATACTACAATGAGCAGTTCTTC
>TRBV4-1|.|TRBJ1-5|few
CASSQEGTYSNQPQHF
TGCGCCAGCAGCCAAGAAGGGACGTATAGCAATCAGCCCCAGCATTTT
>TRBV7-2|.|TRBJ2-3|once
CASSLRAVGPTPHTQYF
TGTGCCAGCAGCTTAAGGGCAGTGGGCCCCACCCCCCATACGCAGTATTTT
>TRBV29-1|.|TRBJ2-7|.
CSVQGTSYEQYF
TGCAGCGTTCAAGGGACGTCCTACGAGCAGTACTTC
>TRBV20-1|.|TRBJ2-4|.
CSASHGGNKNIQYF
TGCAGTGCTAGTCATGGGGGCAATAAAAACATTCAGTACTTC
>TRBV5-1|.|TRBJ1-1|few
CASSLSVADSTEAFF
TGCGCCAGCAGCTTGTCCGTTGCGGACAGCACTGAAGCTTTCTTT
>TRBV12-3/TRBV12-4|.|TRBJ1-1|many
CASSPGGSGTEAFF
TGTGCCAGCAGCCCGGGCGGGAGTGGCACTGAAGCTTTCTTT
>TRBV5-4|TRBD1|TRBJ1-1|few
CASSLEQGANTEAFF
TGTGCCAGCAGCTTGGAACAGGGGGCTAACACTGAAGCTTTCTTT
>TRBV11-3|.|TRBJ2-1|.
CASSLEDSYNEQFF
TGTGCCAGCAGCTTAGAGGACTCATACAATGAGCAGTTCTTC
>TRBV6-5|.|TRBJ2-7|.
CASSGSGEFQYF
TGTGCCAGCAGTGGCTCAGGGGAGTTTCAGTACTTC
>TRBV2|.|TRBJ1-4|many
CASMRGPNEKLFF
TGTGCCAGCATGCGGGGCCCTAATGAAAAACTGTTTTTT
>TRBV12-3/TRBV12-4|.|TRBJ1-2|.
CASSSQGGYGYTF
TGTGCCAGCAGCTCCCAAGGGGGCTATGGCTACACCTTC
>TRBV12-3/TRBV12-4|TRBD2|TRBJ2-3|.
CASSRSYLTSGPPDTQYF
TGTGCCAGCAGTCGCTCCTACTTGACTAGCGGACCCCCAGATACGCAGTATTTT
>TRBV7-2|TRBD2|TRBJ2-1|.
CASSPSGSGNNEQFF
TGTGCCAGCAGCCCAAGCGGGAGCGGCAACAATGAGCAGTTCTTC
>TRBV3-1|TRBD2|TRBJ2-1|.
CASSQDAGVAYNEQFF
TGTGCCAGCAGCCAAGACGCGGGAGTGGCCTACAATGAGCAGTTCTTC
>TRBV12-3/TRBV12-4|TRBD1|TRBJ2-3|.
CASSLRTGGKGDTQYF
TGTGCCAGCAGTCTCCGGACAGGGGGCAAGGGAGATACGCAGTATTTT
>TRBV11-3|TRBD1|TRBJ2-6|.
CASSLGPRDRGSGGANVLTF
TGTGCCAGCAGCTTAGGACCCCGGGACAGGGGATCAGGTGGGGCCAACGTCCTGACTTTC
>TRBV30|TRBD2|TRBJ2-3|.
CAWSVLAGGGTDTQYF
TGTGCCTGGAGTGTACTAGCGGGGGGGGGCACAGATACGCAGTATTTT
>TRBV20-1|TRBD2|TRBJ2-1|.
CSALLAGGKGSYNEQFF
TGCAGTGCTTTACTAGCGGGAGGAAAGGGATCCTACAATGAGCAGTTCTTC
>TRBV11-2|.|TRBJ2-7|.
CASLGVSYEQYF
TGTGCCAGCCTCGGGGTGTCCTACGAGCAGTACTTC
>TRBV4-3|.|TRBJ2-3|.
CASPWGRSGTDTQYF
TGCGCCAGCCCTTGGGGGAGGTCTGGGACAGATACGCAGTATTTT
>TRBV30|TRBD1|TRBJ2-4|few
CAWGQGKNIQYF
TGTGCCTGGGGACAGGGCAAAAACATTCAGTACTTC
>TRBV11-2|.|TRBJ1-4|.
CASGRQLGYLDEKLFF
TGTGCCAGCGGCCGCCAACTCGGCTACCTAGATGAAAAACTGTTTTTT
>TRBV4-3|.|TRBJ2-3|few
CASSQEAGTASIDTQYF
TGCGCCAGCAGCCAAGAGGCCGGGACCGCGAGCATAGATACGCAGTATTTT
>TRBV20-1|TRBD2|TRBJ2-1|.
CSATGLAVWEQFF
TGCAGTGCTACGGGACTAGCGGTATGGGAGCAGTTCTTC
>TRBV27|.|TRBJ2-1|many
CASSLEGSSYNEQFF
TGTGCCAGCTCCCTCGAAGGGAGCTCCTACAATGAGCAGTTCTTC
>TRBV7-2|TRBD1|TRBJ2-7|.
CASSTPRRTGGYEQYF
TGTGCCAGCAGCACCCCCCGACGGACAGGGGGCTACGAGCAGTACTTC